This T cell receptor (beta chain) is from a study of CD4 T cells in relation to SARS-CoV-2 and coronaviruses. Study as a whole: Negative control cultures got HIV-1 Nef peptides or no peptide.

Between the trimmed V and J ends, which lost 2 bases and 0 bases, there was a span of 5 bases. Germline V gene sequence: CDR1 SQVTM, CDR2 ANQGSEA. CDR3 length equals 14 residues. Before the COVID-19 pandemic, during about 2010-2018, CD4+ T cells were taken from unexposed donors. Isolation of CD4+ T cells took place after approximately eleven days in culture. As cell numbers allowed, unexposed-donor CD4+ T cells faced SARS-CoV-2 S/N and four cold-coronavirus spikes. Each well had a few million PBMCs in around 5% human AB serum with IL-2. Details on this clone: Its antigen is unidentified.

Repertoires were generated with immunoSEQ multiplex PCR, while TCRdb's copy carries only in-frame clones and drops some. The table includes tens of thousands of clones, about three quarters detected once. This TCR was sampled from a human donor in good health. Sequencing was carried out using CD4+ T cells from PBMCs, cultured in vitro. The rearrangement links TRBV29-1 to TRBJ2-6; no firm D call. This chain's CDR3 is CSVEKGSGANVLTF. The CDR3 nucleotides are TGCAGCGTTGAAAAAGGCTCTGGGGCCAACGTCCTGACTTTC.